Below, 29 T cell receptor beta chains from the same sample are listed, as sequenced in a study of blood T cell repertoires in COVID-19. Some clones are missing from TCRdb's copy, which holds only in-frame ones; the method was immunoSEQ multiplex PCR. This sample has roughly 190,000 clones; 80% to 95% occur once, and the top ten carry approximately 0.56%. Sample: peripheral blood. The receptor set was obtained from a man in his forties or fifties with acute or convalescent COVID-19.

This chain connects TRBV27 to TRBJ2-1; 7 positions match TRBD1. Germline values: CDR1 MNHEY, CDR2 SMNVEV (reference sequence). This CDR3 spans 16 amino acids. Trimming cost V 5 bases and J 0 bases; bases outside gene matches: 7. The CDR3: CASSPRTGSSYNEQFF. The CDR3 nucleotides read TGTGCCAGCAGTCCACGGACAGGAAGCTCCTACAATGAGCAGTTCTTC.

The rearrangement uses TRBV11-3 and TRBJ1-6; 8 nucleotides line up with TRBD1. Germline loops: CDR1 SGHNT, CDR2 YENEEA. V lost 0 bases and J lost 7; bases outside the gene matches: 17. CDR3 length: 20 amino acids. CDR3 amino acids: CASSLELQGAVNNLNSPLHF. In DNA form, the CDR3 reads TGTGCCAGCAGCTTAGAGTTGCAGGGGGCAGTTAACAATCTCAATTCACCCCTCCACTTT.

The chain has TRBV28 and TRBJ1-3; perhaps TRBD1 as D (5 bases). Germline assignment: CDR1 MDHEN and CDR2 SYDVKM. The V end was cut by 10 bases, the J end by 2 bases, with 18 bases between. CDR3 length equals 15 residues. This CDR3 reads CATTVGGVAGNTIYF. The CDR3 nucleotides are TGTGCCACCACCGTCGGGGGGGTCGCTGGAAACACCATATATTTT.

This chain joins TRBV19 and TRBJ1-2; 7 bases fit TRBD1. This CDR3 is 13 amino acids long. The V and J ends lost 3 bases and 7 bases, in that order; junction bases with no gene match: 5. Looked up from germline, CDR1 is LNHDA and CDR2 is SQIVND (reference sequence). The CDR3 coding sequence is TGTGCCAGTAGTATTGACAGGGAACGTGGCTACACCTTC. This encodes CASSIDRERGYTF.

This chain connects TRBV28 to TRBJ1-6; no reliable D call. This CDR3 has 17 amino acids. V shed 6 bases and J shed 2 bases, with 17 bases lying between them. From germline, CDR1 is MDHEN and CDR2 SYDVKM. The CDR3 region has the DNA TGTGCCAGCAGACCCCCCCCTAAGAGCACCTATAATTCACCCCTCCACTTT. Translated, it gives CASRPPPKSTYNSPLHF. The complete variable domain, with remaining parts taken from reference TRBV28 and TRBJ1-6, reads DVKVTQSSRYLVKRTGEKVFLECVQDMDHENMFWYRQDPGLGLRLIYFSYDVKMKEKGDIPEGYSVSREKKERFSLILESASTNQTSMYLCASRPPPKSTYNSPLHFGNGTRLTVT.

The chain combines TRBV15 with TRBJ2-6; a weak D match, TRBD1 (6 bases). Trimming pared 1 base from V and 0 bases from J, leaving 10 bases between. Germline V gene sequence: CDR1 LNHNV, CDR2 YYDKDF (reference sequence). This CDR3 contains 17 residues. This CDR3 is CATSRGQVLSGANVLTF. CDR3 nucleotide sequence: TGTGCCACCAGCAGAGGACAGGTGCTCTCTGGGGCCAACGTCCTGACTTTC.

The genes are TRBV30 and TRBJ2-2; TRBD2 aligns across 14 bases. The CDR3 extends over 14 amino acids. The junction had 0 bases not matched to a gene; V was cut back by 8 bases and J by 1 base. Looked up from germline, CDR1 is GTSNPN and CDR2 is SVGIG (reference sequence). The CDR3 sequence is CAGLAGGNTGELFF. As DNA, the CDR3 is TGTGCCGGACTAGCGGGAGGGAACACCGGGGAGCTGTTTTTT.

This chain connects TRBV7-9 to TRBJ2-5; D unclear. Trimming removed 5 bases at V and 5 bases at J, with 12 bases between. This CDR3 region has 13 residues. Germline-derived CDR1 and CDR2 are SEHNR and FQNEAQ (reference sequence). In nucleotides, the CDR3 is TGTGCCAGCAGCCGCACCCTCGGGGAGACCCAGTACTTC. This translates into CASSRTLGETQYF.

This clone has just one count. The rearrangement uses TRBV30 and TRBJ1-4; unclear D gene. The CDR3 consists of 13 residues. Germline V gene sequence: CDR1 GTSNPN, CDR2 SVGIG (reference sequence). V was pared by 2 bases and J by 14 bases, with 18 bases between. The CDR3 DNA follows: TGTGCCTGGAGTAGAGTAGCGGGAGAGAGTCTGTTTTTT. This translates into CAWSRVAGESLFF.

The chain links TRBV20-1 to TRBJ1-2; D is possibly TRBD1 (5 bases). Germline lookup yields CDR1 DFQATT and CDR2 SNEGSKA (reference sequence). CDR3 size: 10 residues. V dropped 3 bases and J dropped 7 bases, with 6 bases sitting between them. DNA for the CDR3: TGCAGTGCTAGCAGGGCTGGCTACACCTTC. Its protein product is CSASRAGYTF.

This chain connects TRBV30 to TRBJ2-3; D perhaps matches TRBD2 (7 bases). CDR3 length equals 15 residues. The V end was cut by 5 bases, the J end by 2 bases, with 17 bases between. Germline V CDR1 and CDR2: GTSNPN, SVGIG (reference sequence). For the CDR3, the DNA is TGTGCCTGGGACGAAGAGGGGGGGAACACAGATACGCAGTATTTT. Protein product: CAWDEEGGNTDTQYF. The whole variable domain, filled in from reference TRBV30 and TRBJ2-3, reads SQTIHQWPATLVQPVGSPLSLECTVEGTSNPNLYWYRQAAGRGLQLLFYSVGIGQISSEVPQNLSASRPQDRQFILSSKKLLLSDSGFYLCAWDEEGGNTDTQYFGPGTRLTVL.

The rearrangement joins TRBV28 to TRBJ1-3; D possibly corresponds to TRBD1 (5 bases). The germline CDR1 and CDR2 sequences are MDHEN and SYDVKM. The CDR3 is 15 residues long. V was clipped by 1 base and J by 0 bases, with 7 bases between them. CDR3 sequence (DNA): TGTGCCAGCAGTTTATTGGGGGGCTCTGGAAACACCATATATTTT. Translation gives CASSLLGGSGNTIYF.

The chain joins TRBV11-2 to TRBJ2-1; TRBD2 might be the D (5 bases). Trimming left V 7 bases short and J 4 bases short, with 11 bases between. Germline V gene sequence: CDR1 SGHAT, CDR2 FQNNGV. The CDR3 is 13 residues long. CDR3 sequence (DNA): TGTGCCAGCAAGGTAGCGCTATACAATGAGCAGTTCTTC. This sequence encodes CASKVALYNEQFF.

The chain carries TRBV19 and TRBJ1-5; possible D gene TRBD1, 6 bases. CDR1 is LNHDA, CDR2 SQIVND, per germline (reference sequence). V shed 8 bases and J shed 9 bases, with 14 bases lying between them. This CDR3 contains 12 residues. The CDR3 DNA follows: TGTGCCAGTTCAGGGGAATCACGGCCCCAGCATTTT. Translation gives CASSGESRPQHF. Full variable domain (remainder filled in from reference TRBV19 and TRBJ1-5): DGGITQSPKYLFRKEGQNVTLSCEQNLNHDAMYWYRQDPGQGLRLIYYSQIVNDFQKGDIAEGYSVSREKKESFPLTVTSAQKNPTAFYLCASSGESRPQHFGDGTRLSIL.

The rearrangement links TRBV5-1 to TRBJ1-1; 7 nucleotides agree with TRBD1. The length of the CDR3 is 14 residues. CDR1 is SGHRS and CDR2 is YFSETQ in the germline V gene. V shed 3 bases and J 6 bases; nucleotides not matched to a gene: 8. The CDR3 is CASSSVTGLAEAFF. For the CDR3, the DNA is TGCGCCAGCAGCTCGGTGACAGGGTTGGCTGAAGCTTTCTTT.

The rearrangement uses TRBV28 and TRBJ1-5; tentative D call: TRBD1 (6 bases). Germline values: CDR1 MDHEN, CDR2 SYDVKM. CDR3 length: 15 residues. Trimming left V 6 bases short and J 0 bases short, with 12 bases between. The DNA of the CDR3 is TGTGCCAGCAGGACTACAGGGTTTAGCAATCAGCCCCAGCATTTT. Translating gives CASRTTGFSNQPQHF.

The sample holds one count of this clone. This rearrangement joins TRBV6-2 or TRBV6-3 to TRBJ1-5; D not resolved. Trimming removed 0 bases from V and 1 base from J, with 10 bases in between. The germline V gene has CDR1 MNHEY and CDR2 SVGEGT. The CDR3 has 16 amino acids. The CDR3 protein is CASSYSGRRSNQPQHF. CDR3 sequence (DNA): TGTGCCAGCAGTTACTCAGGCAGGAGGAGCAATCAGCCCCAGCATTTT.

The rearrangement joins TRBV6-5 to TRBJ1-6; D gene unclear. Deletions cut 7 bases from V and 10 bases from J, with 17 bases between. The germline V gene encodes CDR1 MNHEY and CDR2 SVGAGI. The length of the CDR3 is 14 residues. CDR3: CASTPRQLESPLHF. In DNA form, the CDR3 reads TGTGCCAGCACCCCCCGGCAGCTAGAATCACCCCTCCACTTT.

The chain joins TRBV7-8 to TRBJ2-3, with unresolved D. The germline gives CDR1 SGHVS, CDR2 FQNEAQ. V was cut by 1 base and J by 2 bases, with 16 bases left in between. The CDR3 loop spans 17 amino acids. CDR3 nucleotides: TGTGCCAGCAGCTTAGTCTGGTCGTACAGAGACACAGATACGCAGTATTTT. It specifies CASSLVWSYRDTDTQYF.

This chain uses TRBV19 with TRBJ2-1; TRBD1 matches at 7 bases. CDR3 length: 13 residues. V was clipped by 4 bases and J by 4 bases; unmatched bases: 1. Germline values: CDR1 LNHDA, CDR2 SQIVND (reference sequence). Here the CDR3 DNA reads TGTGCCAGTAGTACCAGGGGGTACAATGAGCAGTTCTTC. Amino acid sequence: CASSTRGYNEQFF.

This rearrangement joins TRBV2 to TRBJ1-2; D unclear. The CDR3 is 14 residues long. CDR1 and CDR2 from the germline V gene are SNHLY and FYNNEI. V was shortened by 2 bases and J by 2 bases, with 9 bases between the two germline ends. CDR3 loop: CASSESRENYGYTF. CDR3 bases: TGTGCCAGCAGTGAAAGCCGGGAAAACTATGGCTACACCTTC. The variable domain in full, with the rest retrieved from reference TRBV2 and TRBJ1-2, is EPEVTQTPSHQVTQMGQEVILRCVPISNHLYFYWYRQILGQKVEFLVSFYNNEISEKSEIFDDQFSVERPDGSNFTLKIRSTKLEDSAMYFCASSESRENYGYTFGSGTRLTVV.

DNA of the CDR3: TGTGCCAGCAGCGAGCGGGGGCTCGGGGAGACCCAGTACTTC. This translates into CASSERGLGETQYF. V and J are TRBV7-9 and TRBJ2-5, with 8 positions matching TRBD2. Germline V gene data show CDR1 as SEHNR and CDR2 as FQNEAQ (reference sequence). The CDR3 runs 14 residues. V trimming: 5 bases; J trimming: 5 bases; junction bases outside the gene matches: 7. The variable domain in full, completed from reference TRBV7-9 and TRBJ2-5, reads DTGVSQNPRHKITKRGQNVTFRCDPISEHNRLYWYRQTLGQGPEFLTYFQNEAQLEKSRLLSDRFSAERPKGSFSTLEIQRTEQGDSAMYLCASSERGLGETQYFGPGTRLLVL.

This chain connects TRBV6-2 or TRBV6-3 to TRBJ2-7, with TRBD1 as a possible D gene (5 bases). This CDR3 is 16 amino acids long. Germline V CDR1 and CDR2: MNHEY, SVGEGT. Trimming removed 2 bases at V and 7 bases at J, with 21 bases between. The CDR3 DNA sequence: TGTGCCAGCAGTTACGTTAGGGGTGGATCGCTTTGGGAGCAGTACGTC. This gives the protein CASSYVRGGSLWEQYV.

Here the CDR3 DNA reads TGTGCCAGCAGTTACTTCGCAGGTTCAAACACTGAAGCTTTCTTT. Translated: CASSYFAGSNTEAFF. The V and J genes are TRBV6-5 and TRBJ1-1; D gene unclear. CDR1 is MNHEY, CDR2 SVGAGI, per germline. CDR3 length equals 15 residues. Trimming removed 1 base at V and 2 bases at J, with 11 bases between.

This clone was observed once. The J gene is TRBJ1-4, the V gene TRBV27; unclear D gene. The V end lost 4 bases, the J end lost 7 bases, and 10 bases lay between the germline ends. This CDR3 comprises 13 residues. Germline V gene sequence: CDR1 MNHEY, CDR2 SMNVEV (reference sequence). Written as DNA, the CDR3 is TGTGCCAGCAGTTGGAGGGTTGGTGAAAAACTGTTTTTT. This gives the protein CASSWRVGEKLFF.

The CDR3 nucleotides are TGTGCCAGTAGTATCTTTCAGAACGATCAGCCCCAGCATTTT. Translating gives CASSIFQNDQPQHF. The gene calls are TRBV19 and TRBJ1-5; D is undetermined. V shed 3 bases and J shed 5 bases, with 11 bases lying between them. This CDR3 has 14 residues. Germline lookup yields CDR1 LNHDA and CDR2 SQIVND (reference sequence). Variable domain in full (rest from reference TRBV19 and TRBJ1-5): DGGITQSPKYLFRKEGQNVTLSCEQNLNHDAMYWYRQDPGQGLRLIYYSQIVNDFQKGDIAEGYSVSREKKESFPLTVTSAQKNPTAFYLCASSIFQNDQPQHFGDGTRLSIL.

The chain uses TRBV7-3 and TRBJ2-3; D ambiguous. Germline V gene sequence: CDR1 SGHTA, CDR2 FQGTGA. V lost 1 base and J 3 bases, leaving 8 bases between the germline ends. The CDR3 has 14 residues. Written as DNA, the CDR3 is TGTGCCAGCAGCTTAAATCGAGTTACAGATACGCAGTATTTT. Translated, it gives CASSLNRVTDTQYF.

The chain joins TRBV5-1 to TRBJ2-1; TRBD2 matches 9 bases. Trimming took 4 bases from V and 6 from J; bases not matched to a gene: 5. This CDR3 comprises 14 residues. The germline CDR1 and CDR2 sequences are SGHRS and YFSETQ. The CDR3: CASSILAGINEQFF. CDR3 coding DNA: TGCGCCAGCAGCATTCTAGCGGGGATCAATGAGCAGTTCTTC.

This sequence joins TRBV11-2 and TRBJ2-6, with D tentatively TRBD1 (5 bases). The germline CDR1 and CDR2 sequences are SGHAT and FQNNGV. Trimming took 5 bases from V and 0 from J, leaving 8 bases between them. This CDR3 is 15 amino acids long. The CDR3 nucleotides read TGTGCCAGCAGCATAAGGGGCTCTGGGGCCAACGTCCTGACTTTC. This translates into CASSIRGSGANVLTF.